Listed below are T cell receptor beta chains from one sample, sequenced in a study of T-cell memory formation after mild COVID-19. TCRdb recomputed calls from the 5' RACE reads with MiXCR, one row per CDR3 protein. This table holds around 510,000 distinct CDR3 sequences, about a fifth found once. Input material: PBMCs or a T cell subset sorted from them (not recorded which). The receptors were sampled from an adult woman who had mild COVID-19 (a few samples of this study predate the infection). Cell type and time point are not known. Both conserved end residues are part of each CDR3. Each record gives: clone size, D gene, J gene, V gene, CDR3 protein, CDR3 DNA. The D gene is left open where the match is weak. Only part of the rows carry a size: once, few, many, or a class if the clone is expanded.

few | TRBD1 | TRBJ2-2 | TRBV4-3 | CASSQDYRGLNTGELFF | TGCGCCAGCAGCCAAGATTACAGGGGTTTAAACACCGGGGAGCTGTTTTTT
. | . | TRBJ2-7 | TRBV4-1 | CASSQVLGGFRYEQYF | TGCGCCAGCAGCCAGGTGCTCGGAGGGTTTCGCTACGAGCAGTACTTC
few | . | TRBJ2-3 | TRBV5-8 | CASSRRGQGDTQYF | TGTGCCAGCAGCCGCCGGGGGCAAGGAGATACGCAGTATTTT
few | . | TRBJ1-2 | TRBV20-1 | CSATSGTGYSGYTF | TGCAGTGCTACTTCCGGAACAGGATATAGCGGCTACACCTTC
few | . | TRBJ2-2 | TRBV7-3 | CASSKALSGTGELFF | TGTGCCAGCAGCAAAGCCTTATCGGGCACCGGGGAGCTGTTTTTT
few | TRBD1 | TRBJ2-1 | TRBV6-5 | CASSRDRGNSGQFF | TGTGCCAGCAGCCGGGACAGGGGGAATTCGGGGCAGTTCTTC
. | . | TRBJ1-1 | TRBV10-3 | CAISESRDYEDTEAFF | TGTGCCATCAGTGAGTCGAGGGATTATGAGGACACTGAAGCTTTCTTT
. | TRBD2 | TRBJ2-7 | TRBV5-6 | CASSESGSAYEQYF | TGTGCCAGCAGCGAAAGCGGGAGTGCCTACGAGCAGTACTTC
few | . | TRBJ1-2 | TRBV20-1 | CSASRDYGYTF | TGCAGTGCTAGCAGGGACTATGGCTACACCTTC
many | TRBD2 | TRBJ2-3 | TRBV6-2/TRBV6-3 | CASSSGLAGVLDTQYF | TGTGCCAGCAGCTCGGGACTAGCGGGAGTTCTAGATACGCAGTATTTT